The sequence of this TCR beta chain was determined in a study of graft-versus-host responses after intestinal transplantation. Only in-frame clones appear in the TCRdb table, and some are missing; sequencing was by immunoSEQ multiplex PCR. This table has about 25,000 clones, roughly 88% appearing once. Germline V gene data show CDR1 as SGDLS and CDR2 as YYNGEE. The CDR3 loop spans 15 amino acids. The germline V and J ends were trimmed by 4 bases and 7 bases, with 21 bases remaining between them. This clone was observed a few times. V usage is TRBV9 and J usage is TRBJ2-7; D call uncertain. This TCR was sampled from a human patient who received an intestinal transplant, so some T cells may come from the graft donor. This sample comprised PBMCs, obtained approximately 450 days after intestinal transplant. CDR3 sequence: CASSPDVQWRSEQYF. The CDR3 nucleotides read TGTGCCAGCAGCCCTGACGTGCAATGGCGTAGTGAGCAGTACTTC.